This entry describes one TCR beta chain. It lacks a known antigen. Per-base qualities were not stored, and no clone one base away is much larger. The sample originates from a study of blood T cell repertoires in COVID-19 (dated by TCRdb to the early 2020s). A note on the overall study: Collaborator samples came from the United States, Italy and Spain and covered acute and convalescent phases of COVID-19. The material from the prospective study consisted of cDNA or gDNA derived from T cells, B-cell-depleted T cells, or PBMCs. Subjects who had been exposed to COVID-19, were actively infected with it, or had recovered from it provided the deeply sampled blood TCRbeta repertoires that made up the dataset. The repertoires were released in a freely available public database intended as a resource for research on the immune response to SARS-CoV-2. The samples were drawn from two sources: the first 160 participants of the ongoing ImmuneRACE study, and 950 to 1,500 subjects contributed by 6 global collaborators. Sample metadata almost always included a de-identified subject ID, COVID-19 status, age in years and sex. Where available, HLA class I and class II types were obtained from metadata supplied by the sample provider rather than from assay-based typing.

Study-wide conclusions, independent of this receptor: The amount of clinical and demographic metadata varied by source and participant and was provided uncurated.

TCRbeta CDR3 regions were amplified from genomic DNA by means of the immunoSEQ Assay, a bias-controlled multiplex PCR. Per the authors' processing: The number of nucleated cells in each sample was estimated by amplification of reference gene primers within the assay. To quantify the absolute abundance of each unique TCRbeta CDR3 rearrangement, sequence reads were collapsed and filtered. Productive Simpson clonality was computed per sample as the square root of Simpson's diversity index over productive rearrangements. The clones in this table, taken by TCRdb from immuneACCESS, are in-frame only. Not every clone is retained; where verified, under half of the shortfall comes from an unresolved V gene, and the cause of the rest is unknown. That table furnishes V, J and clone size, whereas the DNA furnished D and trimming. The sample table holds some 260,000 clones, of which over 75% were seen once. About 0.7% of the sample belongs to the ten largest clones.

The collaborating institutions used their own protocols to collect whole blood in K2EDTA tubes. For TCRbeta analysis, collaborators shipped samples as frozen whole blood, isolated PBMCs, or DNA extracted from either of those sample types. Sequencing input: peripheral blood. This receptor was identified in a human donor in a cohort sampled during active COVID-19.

This receptor has the CDR3 CASSYPPGGSNTEAFF. At the DNA level, the sequence is TGTGCCAGCAGTTACCCTCCAGGGGGCTCGAACACTGAAGCTTTCTTT. The V and J segments used are TRBV6-5 and TRBJ1-1, with TRBD1 matching 8 junction bases. The CDR3 spans 16 residues, from the cysteine through the phenylalanine. CDR3 DNA is the only sequence kept; it has 48 bases, read in frame from the first base. V trim: 2 bases; J trim: 1 base; unmatched bases: 6. CDR1 MNHEY and CDR2 SVGAGI are derived from the germline V gene.